This T cell receptor (beta chain) was sequenced during a study of blood T cell repertoires in COVID-19. Trimming removed 7 bases from V and 2 bases from J; junction bases left unmatched: 11. CDR1 and CDR2 from the germline V gene are LGHDT and YNNKEL (reference sequence). There are 16 residues in the CDR3. Some clones are missing from TCRdb's copy, which holds only in-frame ones; the method was immunoSEQ multiplex PCR. The profile shows nearly 350,000 clones, 87% of them singletons. Sequencing was done on a sample of PBMCs or T cells enriched from blood (not recorded which). This sequence joins TRBV3-1 (or the pseudogene TRBV3-2) and TRBJ2-3; 8 nucleotides agree with TRBD2. The receptor was isolated from a young woman who had recovered from COVID-19. The CDR3 DNA reads as TGTGCCAGCACGACCGAGGGGCGGGGGGCCACAGATACGCAGTATTTT. Its translation: CASTTEGRGATDTQYF.